These 32 T cell receptor beta chains share one sample of origin, sequenced in a study of T-cell memory formation after mild COVID-19. MiXCR, applied by TCRdb to the 5' RACE reads, yields one record per CDR3 protein. This sample carries approximately 500,000 distinct CDR3 sequences, around 25% of them seen once, and the ten largest clones take about 12%. Sequenced: PBMCs or a T cell subset sorted from them (not recorded which). These receptors all stem from an adult woman who had mild COVID-19 (a few samples of this study predate the infection). Cell type and time point are not known.

The table lists this clonotype with many counts. The chain links TRBV12-3 or TRBV12-4 to TRBJ2-3, with TRBD1 matching over 8 bases. The CDR3 sequence is 14 residues long. V was pared by 6 bases and J by 4 bases, with 6 bases of the junction left unmatched. CDR3 sequence reads: CASSQQGVSDTQYF. The CDR3 region has the DNA TGTGCCAGCAGCCAACAGGGGGTATCAGATACGCAGTATTTT.

The V gene is TRBV3-1, the J gene TRBJ1-1, with 8 bases fitting TRBD1. CDR1 and CDR2 from the germline V gene are LGHDT and YNNKEL (reference sequence). The CDR3 extends over 16 amino acids. Unmatched junction bases numbered 7, after V lost 4 bases and J lost 0 bases. The CDR3, as DNA: TGTGCCAGCAGCCCCTCCAGGGGGCCCCTGAACACTGAAGCTTTCTTT. Translated: CASSPSRGPLNTEAFF.

There are a few counts of this clonotype. This chain joins TRBV27 and TRBJ1-6, with D perhaps TRBD1 (5 bases). This CDR3 is built from 16 residues. The germline V gene has CDR1 MNHEY and CDR2 SMNVEV (reference sequence). Trimming cost V 0 bases and J 7 bases, with 13 bases left between them. The chain's CDR3 is CASSLSAQGGNSPLHF. CDR3 DNA: TGTGCCAGCAGTTTATCCGCCCAGGGTGGGAATTCACCCCTCCACTTT.

This clonotype has just a few counts. The V call is TRBV6-5, the J call TRBJ1-1; no clear D gene. Germline CDR1 is MNHEY and CDR2 is SVGAGI. V was cut by 6 bases and J by 3 bases, with 14 bases left in between. The CDR3 contains 14 residues. This chain's CDR3 is CASSSPDGYTEAFF. The CDR3 nucleotides read TGTGCCAGCAGCTCCCCGGACGGGTACACTGAAGCTTTCTTT.

The genes are TRBV4-1 and TRBJ1-1, with TRBD1 matching over 8 bases. CDR1 is MGHRA and CDR2 is YSYEKL in the germline V gene. The ends lost 3 bases at V and 4 bases at J; junction bases unmatched: 7. The CDR3 consists of 15 residues. The CDR3: CASSHPSTGGTEAFF. The CDR3 bases are TGCGCCAGCAGCCATCCAAGTACAGGGGGCACTGAAGCTTTCTTT.

This clonotype turned up a few times. V gene TRBV20-1 combines with J gene TRBJ1-2; no clear D gene. The V and J ends lost 3 bases and 2 bases respectively, with 13 bases between them. The CDR3 totals 14 residues. CDR1 and CDR2 (germline): DFQATT, SNEGSKA (reference sequence). The CDR3 loop is CSARSPKANYGYTF. The CDR3 nucleotides read TGCAGTGCTAGGTCACCGAAAGCCAACTATGGCTACACCTTC.

CDR3 DNA: TGTGCCAGCAGCTTGATTGGACAGGCGCGAGGGGCCAACGTCCTGACTTTC. It translates to CASSLIGQARGANVLTF. The chain has TRBV5-5 and TRBJ2-6, with 7 bases identical to TRBD1. Germline CDR1 SGHKS, CDR2 YYEKEE (reference sequence). This CDR3 spans 17 amino acids. V dropped 1 base and J dropped 4; count of bases not matched to a gene: 8.

The chain combines TRBV6-2 or TRBV6-3 with TRBJ2-1; maybe TRBD1 (6 bases). CDR1 and CDR2 (germline): MNHEY, SVGEGT. This CDR3 has 12 residues. V was clipped by 6 bases and J by 8 bases, with 11 bases between them. DNA for the CDR3: TGTGCCAGCAGCCCCTACAGGGATGAGCAGTTCTTC. It encodes CASSPYRDEQFF.

Only a few counts were recorded for this clonotype. The genes are TRBV20-1 and TRBJ2-1; tentative D call: TRBD2 (5 bases). The V end was cut by 6 bases, the J end by 0 bases, with 12 bases between. Per the germline V gene, CDR1 is DFQATT and CDR2 is SNEGSKA (reference sequence). The CDR3 consists of 14 residues. DNA for the CDR3: TGCAGTGCCCCTTTGGGGAGCTCCTACAATGAGCAGTTCTTC. Translating it yields CSAPLGSSYNEQFF.

The CDR3 reads CASSYGVINTEAFF. CDR3 sequence (DNA): TGTGCCAGCAGTTACGGGGTTATAAACACTGAAGCTTTCTTT. The chain couples TRBV6-5 to TRBJ1-1; no definite D call. This CDR3 is built from 14 residues. Deletions cut 2 bases from V and 2 bases from J, with 9 bases between. CDR1 and CDR2 (germline): MNHEY, SVGAGI.

CDR3 DNA: TGCGCCAGCAGCCAGGGGGTCGACAGGAGCCTAGCCTACGAGCAGTACTTC. It specifies CASSQGVDRSLAYEQYF. J is TRBJ2-7 and V is TRBV4-3; tentatively, D is TRBD1 (6 bases). This CDR3 has 17 amino acids. CDR1 and CDR2 from the germline V gene are LGHNA and YSLEER. Trimming took 3 bases from V and 2 from J, leaving 20 bases between them.

The V call is TRBV12-3 or TRBV12-4, the J call TRBJ2-5, with 9 bases identical to TRBD2. The CDR3 consists of 16 residues. V lost 3 bases, J lost 4 bases, and 9 bases stayed unmatched. Written as DNA, the CDR3 is TGTGCCAGCAGTTTTGTTGCGCGGGGGGGCGGAGAGACCCAGTACTTC. Amino acids: CASSFVARGGGETQYF.

The chain joins TRBV6-5 to TRBJ2-3; D is possibly TRBD1 or TRBD2 (5 bases each). Germline CDR1 and CDR2: MNHEY and SVGAGI. Trimming took 6 bases from V and 6 from J, leaving 16 bases between them. This CDR3 has 14 amino acids. The CDR3 DNA sequence: TGTGCCAGCAGCCCTCGGGGCGGCTGGGATACGCAGTATTTT. Amino acids: CASSPRGGWDTQYF.

This clonotype has only a few counts. The chain links TRBV28 to TRBJ2-1, with 7 bases aligning to TRBD1. V lost 3 bases to trimming and J lost 6 bases; unmatched junction nucleotides: 5. The CDR3 length is 14 residues. Germline CDR1 and CDR2: MDHEN and SYDVKM. This chain's CDR3 is CASSFFGTVNEQFF. DNA of the CDR3: TGTGCCAGCAGTTTTTTTGGGACAGTCAATGAGCAGTTCTTC. Full variable domain (rest looked up from reference TRBV28 and TRBJ2-1): DVKVTQSSRYLVKRTGEKVFLECVQDMDHENMFWYRQDPGLGLRLIYFSYDVKMKEKGDIPEGYSVSREKKERFSLILESASTNQTSMYLCASSFFGTVNEQFFGPGTRLTVL.

The V call is TRBV18, the J call TRBJ2-1; the match to TRBD2 covers 10 bases. V shed 2 bases, J shed 7 bases, and the junction held 8 bases outside the gene matches. The CDR3 extends over 16 amino acids. Germline values: CDR1 KGHSH, CDR2 LQKENI. The CDR3 nucleotides are TGTGCCAGCTCACCAGATCGGCAAGCGGGGGGGAATGAGCAGTTCTTC. Its protein product is CASSPDRQAGGNEQFF.

Only a few counts were recorded for this clonotype. The chain has TRBV30 and TRBJ1-2; the D is unclear. Trimming left V 0 bases short and J 2 bases short, with 7 bases between. The CDR3 is made up of 13 amino acids. CDR1 GTSNPN and CDR2 SVGIG come from the germline V gene (reference sequence). The CDR3: CAWSVSGNYGYTF. DNA for the CDR3: TGTGCCTGGAGTGTGTCCGGGAACTATGGCTACACCTTC.

The chain is built from TRBV6-2 or TRBV6-3 and TRBJ1-3; D remains unclear. Germline CDR1 reads MNHEY; CDR2 reads SVGEGT. V lost 7 bases and J lost 0, with 4 bases in between. The CDR3 covers 12 residues. CDR3 in DNA: TGTGCCAGCAAGCGCTCTGGAAACACCATATATTTT. It yields the protein CASKRSGNTIYF.

This clonotype was observed a few times. V is TRBV11-3 and J is TRBJ2-7, with TRBD2 identical over 11 bases. Germline CDR1 is SGHNT and CDR2 is YENEEA. The CDR3 is 18 amino acids. With 5 bases clipped from V and 2 bases from J, the junction kept 14 bases outside the gene matches. The CDR3 protein is CASSGELAGVFGAYEQYF. The CDR3 region has the DNA TGTGCCAGCAGCGGGGAACTAGCGGGAGTTTTCGGGGCCTACGAGCAGTACTTC.

This clonotype was counted a few times. The chain couples TRBV20-1 to TRBJ2-3; 8 nucleotides match TRBD2. J lost 4 bases, V lost 4 bases, and 13 bases had no gene match. Germline-derived CDR1 and CDR2 are DFQATT and SNEGSKA (reference sequence). The CDR3 loop spans 16 amino acids. The CDR3 spells CSATGPGGFGPDTQYF. The DNA for the CDR3 is TGCAGTGCTACCGGTCCGGGGGGGTTTGGCCCAGATACGCAGTATTTT.

The CDR3 DNA reads as TGTGCCAGCAGCTTGTACGGGACACCAGACTACGAGCAGTACTTC. The encoded protein is CASSLYGTPDYEQYF. The chain recombines TRBV5-6 with TRBJ2-7, with D tentatively TRBD1 (6 bases). The length of the CDR3 is 15 residues. The germline V gene has CDR1 SGHDT and CDR2 YYEEEE. Deletions cut 1 base from V and 3 bases from J, with 14 bases between.

The genes are TRBV7-6 and TRBJ2-1; 7 bases fit TRBD2. The CDR3 sequence is 16 residues long. V lost 4 bases, J lost 0 bases, and 6 bases stayed unmatched. Per the germline V gene, CDR1 is SGHVS and CDR2 is FNYEAQ. CDR3 residues: CASSSPGGTSYNEQFF. Here the CDR3 DNA reads TGTGCCAGCAGCTCACCGGGAGGTACCTCCTACAATGAGCAGTTCTTC.

The gene calls are TRBV25-1 and TRBJ2-1; 8 bases agree with TRBD2. The length of the CDR3 is 13 residues. The V and J ends lost 6 bases and 11 bases, in that order; junction bases with no gene match: 9. In germline, CDR1 is MGHDK, CDR2 SYGVNS. CDR3 in amino acids: CASSNPGGSKQFF. DNA for the CDR3: TGTGCCAGCAGCAACCCGGGGGGGAGTAAGCAGTTCTTC.

The chain is built from TRBV20-1 and TRBJ2-1; D is possibly TRBD1 (6 bases). This CDR3 spans 14 amino acids. Trimming took 3 bases from V and 2 from J, leaving 11 bases between them. Germline loops: CDR1 DFQATT, CDR2 SNEGSKA (reference sequence). CDR3 amino acids: CSARKTGTYNEQFF. The CDR3 nucleotides are TGCAGTGCTAGGAAGACAGGCACCTACAATGAGCAGTTCTTC.

V and J are TRBV12-3 or TRBV12-4 and TRBJ2-3; the match to TRBD1 covers 7 bases. V gave up 4 bases and J gave up 14 bases; unmatched junction bases: 12. This CDR3 region has 13 residues. The CDR3 bases are TGTGCCAGCAGTTCCCCCCGACAGGGCTTTCCGTATTTT. Translated: CASSSPRQGFPYF.

This CDR3 is CASRKREGYGYTF. CDR3 DNA sequence: TGTGCCAGCAGAAAAAGGGAAGGGTATGGCTACACCTTC. This sequence joins TRBV6-5 and TRBJ1-2; D remains unclear. Germline assignment: CDR1 MNHEY and CDR2 SVGAGI. The CDR3 is 13 residues long. V was pared by 6 bases and J by 5 bases, with 13 bases between.

This clonotype was detected only a few times. The rearrangement uses TRBV15 and TRBJ2-3, with 8 bases matching TRBD1. V was clipped by 3 bases and J by 6 bases; unmatched bases: 8. Germline CDR1 LNHNV, CDR2 YYDKDF (reference sequence). There are 15 residues in the CDR3. The CDR3 protein is CATSRGTGPQDTQYF. The DNA of the CDR3 is TGTGCCACCAGCAGGGGGACAGGTCCACAGGATACGCAGTATTTT.

The rearrangement uses TRBV6-5 and TRBJ2-1; D is unresolved. V lost 8 bases to trimming and J lost 6 bases, with 20 bases between them. Germline V CDR1 and CDR2: MNHEY, SVGAGI. The CDR3 loop spans 15 amino acids. The CDR3 DNA sequence: TGTGCCAGCCGATCCGGGTCTACCCAATCCAATGAGCAGTTCTTC. Translating it yields CASRSGSTQSNEQFF.

The chain links TRBV7-2 to TRBJ2-2; D remains unclear. V dropped 1 base and J dropped 8 bases, with 8 bases sitting between them. CDR3 length: 13 residues. CDR1 is SGHTA, CDR2 FQGNSA, per germline. The CDR3 spells CASSLGWQGELFF. The CDR3, as DNA: TGTGCCAGCAGCTTAGGGTGGCAAGGGGAGCTGTTTTTT.

This chain links TRBV24-1 with TRBJ1-4, with 7 nucleotides matching TRBD1. Germline CDR1 reads KGHDR; CDR2 reads SFDVKD. The CDR3 is 18 residues long. Trimming at V came to 4 bases and at J to 0 bases, leaving 10 bases not matched to a gene. CDR3 amino acids: CATSDGTAQGATNEKLFF. CDR3 coding DNA: TGTGCCACCAGTGACGGGACAGCCCAGGGGGCAACTAATGAAAAACTGTTTTTT.

The chain couples TRBV24-1 to TRBJ1-2, with 9 bases lining up with TRBD1. V was pared by 4 bases and J by 4 bases, with 6 bases of the junction left unmatched. CDR1 KGHDR and CDR2 SFDVKD come from the germline V gene. The CDR3 extends over 15 amino acids. The CDR3 DNA is TGTGCCACCAGTGACCCCGGACAGGGGACCTATGGCTACACCTTC. It yields the protein CATSDPGQGTYGYTF.

This clonotype was counted ten times or more. The chain uses TRBV12-3 or TRBV12-4 and TRBJ2-1, with D possibly matching TRBD2 (6 bases). The CDR3 has 12 residues. The germline V and J ends were trimmed by 3 bases and 7 bases, with 7 bases remaining between them. The CDR3 coding sequence is TGTGCCAGCAGTTTTGGGGGGAATGAGCAGTTCTTC. This encodes CASSFGGNEQFF.

The chain uses TRBV12-3 or TRBV12-4 and TRBJ1-2; the match to TRBD1 covers 8 bases. The CDR3 length is 17 residues. V dropped 6 bases and J dropped 4; count of bases not matched to a gene: 16. CDR3 in DNA: TGTGCCAGCAGCCCAGGGGGCGCAGGGCAAAGGGCCTATGGCTACACCTTC. This gives the protein CASSPGGAGQRAYGYTF.